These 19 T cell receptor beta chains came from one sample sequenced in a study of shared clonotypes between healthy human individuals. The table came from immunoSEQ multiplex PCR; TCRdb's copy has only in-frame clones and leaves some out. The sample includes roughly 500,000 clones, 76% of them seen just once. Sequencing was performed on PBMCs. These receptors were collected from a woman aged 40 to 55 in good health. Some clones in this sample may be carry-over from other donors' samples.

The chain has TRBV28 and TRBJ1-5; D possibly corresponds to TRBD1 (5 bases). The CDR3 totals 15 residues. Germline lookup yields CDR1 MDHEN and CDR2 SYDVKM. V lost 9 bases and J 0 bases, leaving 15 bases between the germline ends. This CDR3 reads CASTVRDFSNQPQHF. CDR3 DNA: TGTGCCAGTACGGTGCGGGACTTTAGCAATCAGCCCCAGCATTTT.

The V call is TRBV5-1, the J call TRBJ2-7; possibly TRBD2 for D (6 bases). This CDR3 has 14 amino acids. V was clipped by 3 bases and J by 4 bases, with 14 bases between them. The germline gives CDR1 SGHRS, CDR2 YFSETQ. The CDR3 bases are TGCGCCAGCAGCTCGGGACTCGGTCTTTACGAGCAGTACTTC. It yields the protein CASSSGLGLYEQYF.

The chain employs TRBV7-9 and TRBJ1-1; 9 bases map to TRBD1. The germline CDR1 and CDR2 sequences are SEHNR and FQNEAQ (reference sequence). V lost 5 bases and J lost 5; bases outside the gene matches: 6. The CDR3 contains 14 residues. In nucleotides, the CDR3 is TGTGCCAGCAGCCGTCGGACAGGGGAAACTGAAGCTTTCTTT. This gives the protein CASSRRTGETEAFF.

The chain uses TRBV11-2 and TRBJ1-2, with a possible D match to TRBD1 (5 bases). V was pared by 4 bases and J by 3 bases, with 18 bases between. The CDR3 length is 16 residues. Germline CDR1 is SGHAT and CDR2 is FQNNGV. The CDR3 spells CASSSSRARGDYGYTF. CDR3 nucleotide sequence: TGTGCCAGCAGCTCATCCCGGGCCCGGGGGGACTATGGCTACACCTTC.

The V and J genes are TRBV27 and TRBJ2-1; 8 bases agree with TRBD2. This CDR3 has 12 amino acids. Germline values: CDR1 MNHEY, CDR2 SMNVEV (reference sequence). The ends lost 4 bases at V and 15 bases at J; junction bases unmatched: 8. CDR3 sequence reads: CASSSISGVWFF. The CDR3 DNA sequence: TGTGCCAGCAGTTCGATTAGCGGGGTTTGGTTCTTC.

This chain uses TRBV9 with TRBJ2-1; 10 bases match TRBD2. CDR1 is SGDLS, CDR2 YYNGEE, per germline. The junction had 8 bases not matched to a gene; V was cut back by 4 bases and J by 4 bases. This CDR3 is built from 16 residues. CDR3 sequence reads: CASSPARAGGYNEQFF. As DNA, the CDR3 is TGTGCCAGCAGCCCTGCCCGAGCGGGAGGGTACAATGAGCAGTTCTTC.

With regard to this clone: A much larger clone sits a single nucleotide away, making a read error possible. The DNA for the CDR3 is TGTGCCAGCAGTTGGGACTACAATGAGCAGTTCTTC. Translation gives CASSWDYNEQFF. The gene calls are TRBV2 and TRBJ2-1; D is ambiguous. The CDR3 length is 12 residues. Looked up from germline, CDR1 is SNHLY and CDR2 is FYNNEI. Trimming shortened V by 5 bases and J by 3 bases, and 5 bases separated the two germline ends.

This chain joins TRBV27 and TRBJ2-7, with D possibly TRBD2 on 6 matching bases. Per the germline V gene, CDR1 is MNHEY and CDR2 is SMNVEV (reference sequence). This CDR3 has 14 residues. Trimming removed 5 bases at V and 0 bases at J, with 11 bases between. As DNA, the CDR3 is TGTGCCAGCAGTGGCCAGCGGGCCTCCTACGAGCAGTACTTC. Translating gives CASSGQRASYEQYF.

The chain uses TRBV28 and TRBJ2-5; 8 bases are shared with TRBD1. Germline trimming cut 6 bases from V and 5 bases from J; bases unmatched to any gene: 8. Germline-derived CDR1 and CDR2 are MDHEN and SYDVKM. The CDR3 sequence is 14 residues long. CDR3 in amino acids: CASRPGGAGETQYF. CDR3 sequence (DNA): TGTGCCAGCAGGCCAGGGGGCGCGGGGGAGACCCAGTACTTC.

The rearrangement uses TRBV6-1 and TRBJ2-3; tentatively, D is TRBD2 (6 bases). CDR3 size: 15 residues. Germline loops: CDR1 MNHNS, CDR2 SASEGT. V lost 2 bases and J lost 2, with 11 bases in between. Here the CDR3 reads CASSERRDHTDTQYF. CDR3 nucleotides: TGTGCCAGCAGTGAACGGCGGGACCACACAGATACGCAGTATTTT.

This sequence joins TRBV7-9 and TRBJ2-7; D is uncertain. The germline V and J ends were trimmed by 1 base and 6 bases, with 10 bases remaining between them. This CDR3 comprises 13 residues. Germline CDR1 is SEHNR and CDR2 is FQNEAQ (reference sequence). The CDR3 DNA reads TGTGCCAGCAGCTTAGAAAGGGTAGGCGAGCAGTACTTC. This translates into CASSLERVGEQYF. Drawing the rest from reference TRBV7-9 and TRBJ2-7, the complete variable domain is DTGVSQNPRHKITKRGQNVTFRCDPISEHNRLYWYRQTLGQGPEFLTYFQNEAQLEKSRLLSDRFSAERPKGSFSTLEIQRTEQGDSAMYLCASSLERVGEQYFGPGTRLTVT.

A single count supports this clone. CDR3: CAWSPGTGGNTIYF. In DNA, the CDR3 is TGTGCCTGGAGTCCAGGAACAGGTGGAAACACCATATATTTT. The rearrangement uses TRBV30 and TRBJ1-3, with D tentatively TRBD1 (5 bases). The CDR3 contains 14 residues. Germline CDR1 GTSNPN, CDR2 SVGIG (reference sequence). Trimming left V 2 bases short and J 3 bases short, with 11 bases between.

CDR3 amino acids: CASSPGGGTYEQYF. The CDR3 DNA reads TGTGCCAGCAGTCCTGGAGGGGGAACCTACGAGCAGTACTTC. The chain joins TRBV28 to TRBJ2-7; D could derive from TRBD1 or TRBD2 (6 bases each). The V gene lost 5 bases and the J gene lost 2 bases, with 13 bases spanning the gap. Germline V gene sequence: CDR1 MDHEN, CDR2 SYDVKM. The CDR3 runs to 14 residues.

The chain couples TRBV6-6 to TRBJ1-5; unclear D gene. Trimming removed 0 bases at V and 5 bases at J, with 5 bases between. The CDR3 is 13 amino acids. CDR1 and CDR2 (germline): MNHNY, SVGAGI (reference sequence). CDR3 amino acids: CASSYSMDQPQHF. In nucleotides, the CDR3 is TGTGCCAGCAGTTACTCGATGGATCAGCCCCAGCATTTT.

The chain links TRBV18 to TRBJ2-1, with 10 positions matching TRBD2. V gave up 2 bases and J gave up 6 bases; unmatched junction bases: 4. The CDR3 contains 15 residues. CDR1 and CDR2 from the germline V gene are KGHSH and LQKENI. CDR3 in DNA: TGTGCCAGCTCACCAAGCGGGAGGGGACCCAATGAGCAGTTCTTC. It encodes CASSPSGRGPNEQFF.

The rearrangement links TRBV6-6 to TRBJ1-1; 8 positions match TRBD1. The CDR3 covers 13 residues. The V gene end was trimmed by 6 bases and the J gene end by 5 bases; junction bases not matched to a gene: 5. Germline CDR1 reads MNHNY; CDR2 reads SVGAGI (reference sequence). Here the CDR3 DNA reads TGTGCCAGCAGAGCAGGGGGCTTGACTGAAGCTTTCTTT. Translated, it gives CASRAGGLTEAFF.

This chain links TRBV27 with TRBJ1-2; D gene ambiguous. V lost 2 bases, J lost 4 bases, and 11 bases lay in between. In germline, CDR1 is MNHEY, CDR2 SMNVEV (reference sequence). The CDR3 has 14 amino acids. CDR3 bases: TGTGCCAGCAGTTTAAACGGGGAAAGCTATGGCTACACCTTC. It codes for CASSLNGESYGYTF.

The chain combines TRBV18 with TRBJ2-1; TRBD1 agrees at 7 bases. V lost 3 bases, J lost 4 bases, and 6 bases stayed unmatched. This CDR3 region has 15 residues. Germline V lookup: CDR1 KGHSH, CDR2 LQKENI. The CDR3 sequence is CASSPLGTAYNEQFF. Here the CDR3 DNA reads TGTGCCAGCTCACCGCTAGGGACAGCTTACAATGAGCAGTTCTTC.

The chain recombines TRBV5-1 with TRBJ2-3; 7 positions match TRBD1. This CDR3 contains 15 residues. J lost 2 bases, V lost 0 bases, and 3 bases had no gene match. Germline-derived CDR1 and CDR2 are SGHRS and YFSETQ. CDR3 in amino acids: CASSLGDRDTDTQYF. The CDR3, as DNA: TGCGCCAGCAGCTTGGGGGACAGAGACACAGATACGCAGTATTTT.